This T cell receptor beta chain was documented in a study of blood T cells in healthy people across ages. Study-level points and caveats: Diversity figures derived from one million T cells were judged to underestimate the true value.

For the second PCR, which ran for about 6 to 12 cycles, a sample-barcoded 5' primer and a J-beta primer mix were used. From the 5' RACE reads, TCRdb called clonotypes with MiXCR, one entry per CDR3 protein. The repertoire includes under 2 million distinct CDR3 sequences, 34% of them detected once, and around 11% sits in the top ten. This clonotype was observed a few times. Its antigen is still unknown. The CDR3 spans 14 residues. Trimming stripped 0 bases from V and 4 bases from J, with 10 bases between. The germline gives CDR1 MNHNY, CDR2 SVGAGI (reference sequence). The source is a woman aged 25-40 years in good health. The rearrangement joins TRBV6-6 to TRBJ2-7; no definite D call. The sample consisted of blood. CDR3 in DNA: TGTGCCAGCAGTTACTCGAGGCTGATGTACGAGCAGTACTTC. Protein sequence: CASSYSRLMYEQYF.